This TCR beta chain appears in the sequencing data of a study of lymphopenia after photon versus proton radiotherapy. The junction had 11 bases not matched to a gene; V was cut back by 0 bases and J by 4 bases. The germline V gene has CDR1 SGHRS and CDR2 YFSETQ. The length of the CDR3 is 17 residues. This table comes from immunoSEQ multiplex PCR, and its TCRdb copy is limited to in-frame clones, with some not included. There are thousands of clones in the sample; approximately 89% occur only once, and 17% lies in the top ten. The chain combines TRBV5-1 with TRBJ2-5, with 8 bases fitting TRBD1. The sequence derives from a man in his 60s with cholangiocarcinoma. The specimen comprised peripheral blood, sampled from a patient treated with photon-based radiotherapy. The CDR3 bases are TGCGCCAGCAGCTTGGAAGGCAGCAGGGGGCATAGAGAGACCCAGTACTTC. Translation: CASSLEGSRGHRETQYF.